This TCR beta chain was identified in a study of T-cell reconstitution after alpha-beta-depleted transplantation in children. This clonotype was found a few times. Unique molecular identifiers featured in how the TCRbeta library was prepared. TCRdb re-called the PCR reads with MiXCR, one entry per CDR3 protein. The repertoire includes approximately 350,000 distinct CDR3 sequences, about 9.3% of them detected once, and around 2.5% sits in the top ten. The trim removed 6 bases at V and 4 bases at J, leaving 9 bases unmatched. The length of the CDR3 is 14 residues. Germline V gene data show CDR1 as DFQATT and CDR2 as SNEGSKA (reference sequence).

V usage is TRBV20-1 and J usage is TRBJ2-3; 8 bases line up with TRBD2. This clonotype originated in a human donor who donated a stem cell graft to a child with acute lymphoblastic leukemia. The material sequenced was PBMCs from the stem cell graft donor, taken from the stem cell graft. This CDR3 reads CSARPGGRPDTQYF. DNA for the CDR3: TGCAGTGCCCGCCCAGGCGGGAGGCCAGATACGCAGTATTTT.